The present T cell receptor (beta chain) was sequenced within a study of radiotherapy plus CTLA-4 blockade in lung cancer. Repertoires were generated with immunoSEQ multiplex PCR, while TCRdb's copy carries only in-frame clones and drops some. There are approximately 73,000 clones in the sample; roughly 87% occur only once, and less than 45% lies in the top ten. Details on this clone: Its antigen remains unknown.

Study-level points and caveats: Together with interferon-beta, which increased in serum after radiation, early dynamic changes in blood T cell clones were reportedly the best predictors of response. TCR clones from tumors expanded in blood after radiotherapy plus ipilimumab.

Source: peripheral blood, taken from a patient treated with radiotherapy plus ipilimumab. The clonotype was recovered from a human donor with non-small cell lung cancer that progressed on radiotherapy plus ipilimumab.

The CDR3 DNA follows: TGTGCCAGTAGTATAAACCTGCCACAGGGGAGCACCTTC. This sequence encodes CASSINLPQGSTF. The rearrangement joins TRBV19 to TRBJ1-2; 7 nucleotides align to TRBD1. Germline V lookup: CDR1 LNHDA, CDR2 SQIVND (reference sequence). Trimming removed 2 bases from V and 13 bases from J; junction bases left unmatched: 10. The CDR3 extends over 13 amino acids.